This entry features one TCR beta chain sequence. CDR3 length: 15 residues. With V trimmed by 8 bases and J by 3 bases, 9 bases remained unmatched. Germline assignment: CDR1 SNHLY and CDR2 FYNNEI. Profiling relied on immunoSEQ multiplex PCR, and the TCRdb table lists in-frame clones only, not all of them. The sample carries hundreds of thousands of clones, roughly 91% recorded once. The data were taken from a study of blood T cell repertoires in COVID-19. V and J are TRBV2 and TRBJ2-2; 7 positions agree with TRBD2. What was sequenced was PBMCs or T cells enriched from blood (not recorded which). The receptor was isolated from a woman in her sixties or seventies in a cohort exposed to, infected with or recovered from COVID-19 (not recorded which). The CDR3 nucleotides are TGTGCCAGCGGGGCGGGAGTAAGTTACACCGGGGAGCTGTTTTTT. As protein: CASGAGVSYTGELFF.